This T cell receptor (beta chain) was captured in a study of graft-versus-host responses after intestinal transplantation. With respect to this clone: The antigen is undetermined.

TCRdb's copy holds only in-frame clones and misses some; the assay was immunoSEQ multiplex PCR. Here the sample spans roughly 130,000 clones, around 90% being singletons. The study's findings and limits: Early declines in HvG clones that occurred post-transplant were associated with peak circulating GvH clone levels.

V lost 4 bases to trimming and J lost 4 bases, with 10 bases between them. The CDR3 length is 13 residues. CDR1 and CDR2 from the germline V gene are MDHEN and SYDVKM. Sample: unstimulated CD4+ T cells sorted from spleen or lymph node cells, taken before intestinal transplant. This chain connects TRBV28 to TRBJ1-1, with a possible D match to TRBD1 (6 bases). The receptor was isolated from a human donor who received an intestinal transplant. CDR3 amino acids: CASSWGRVTEAFF. CDR3 coding DNA: TGTGCCAGCAGTTGGGGGCGGGTCACTGAAGCTTTCTTT.